What follows are 17 T cell receptor beta chains derived from one specimen sequenced in a study of beta chain features in type 1 diabetes. What was sequenced were expressed TCRB transcripts, since all of the isolated RNA had been reverse transcribed. Data came from immunoSEQ multiplex PCR; TCRdb stores just in-frame clones and leaves some out. The sample yields approximately 150,000 clones, less than 9.5% seen once. The sequencing sample was made of central memory CD4+ T cells from blood. These receptors were obtained from a woman in her late teens or twenties in good health.

A few counts support this clone. J is TRBJ2-3 and V is TRBV30; D gene ambiguous. The CDR3 spans 11 residues. The V end was cut by 5 bases, the J end by 4 bases, with 7 bases between. Germline values: CDR1 GTSNPN, CDR2 SVGIG (reference sequence). CDR3 region: CAWESADTQYF. CDR3 DNA sequence: TGTGCCTGGGAGAGCGCAGATACGCAGTATTTT.

This clone was observed a few times. The J gene is TRBJ1-4, the V gene TRBV7-9; 9 bases fit TRBD1. The CDR3 is 14 amino acids. With V trimmed by 7 bases and J by 2 bases, 2 bases remained unmatched. Germline assignment: CDR1 SEHNR and CDR2 FQNEAQ (reference sequence). The CDR3 sequence is CASKQGATNEKLFF. The CDR3 region has the DNA TGTGCCAGCAAACAGGGGGCGACTAATGAAAAACTGTTTTTT.

This chain uses TRBV6-5 with TRBJ2-6; TRBD1 might be the D (6 bases). The CDR3 loop spans 15 amino acids. Trimming cost V 6 bases and J 1 base, with 10 bases left between them. Per the germline V gene, CDR1 is MNHEY and CDR2 is SVGAGI. The CDR3 nucleotides are TGTGCCAGCAGCCACAGGGCTTCTGGGGCCAACGTCCTGACTTTC. Translation gives CASSHRASGANVLTF.

This clone has only a few counts. The chain carries TRBV4-1 and TRBJ2-5; 7 positions match TRBD2. V trimming: 4 bases; J trimming: 5 bases; junction bases outside the gene matches: 7. Per germline, CDR1 MGHRA and CDR2 YSYEKL. The CDR3 loop spans 14 amino acids. The CDR3 sequence: CASSPTGAGETQYF. DNA of the CDR3: TGCGCCAGCAGCCCCACGGGAGCGGGGGAGACCCAGTACTTC.

J is TRBJ2-5 and V is TRBV7-9; no clear D. CDR3 length equals 13 residues. CDR1 is SEHNR and CDR2 is FQNEAQ in the germline V gene (reference sequence). The V gene lost 2 bases and the J gene lost 4 bases, with 8 bases spanning the gap. CDR3 DNA: TGTGCCAGCAGCTTAAATGAGCGAGAGACCCAGTACTTC. Amino acids: CASSLNERETQYF.

V is TRBV5-1 and J is TRBJ1-2, with TRBD1 matching over 7 bases. This CDR3 is built from 15 residues. The germline V gene encodes CDR1 SGHRS and CDR2 YFSETQ. J gave up 6 bases and V 0 bases, and 8 bases lay outside the gene matches. The CDR3 region has the DNA TGCGCCAGCAGCTTGGGCTCCGGGACAGCGGATGGCTACACCTTC. Translation: CASSLGSGTADGYTF.

This chain joins TRBV7-9 and TRBJ1-1, with D unclear. This CDR3 region has 11 residues. Per the germline V gene, CDR1 is SEHNR and CDR2 is FQNEAQ (reference sequence). Trimming removed 2 bases at V and 5 bases at J, with 3 bases between. The chain's CDR3 is CASSLRTEAFF. The CDR3 nucleotides are TGTGCCAGCAGCTTACGTACTGAAGCTTTCTTT.

The chain employs TRBV6-5 and TRBJ2-1; D ambiguous. With 5 bases removed from V and 5 bases from J, the gap between germline ends came to 10 bases. This CDR3 spans 13 amino acids. Per germline, CDR1 MNHEY and CDR2 SVGAGI. Here the CDR3 DNA reads TGTGCCAGCAGTGGGCTTGATGACAATGAGCAGTTCTTC. It specifies CASSGLDDNEQFF.

This clone was counted between two and nine times. The chain combines TRBV11-3 with TRBJ1-1; 10 bases match TRBD1. V was clipped by 4 bases and J by 8 bases; unmatched bases: 7. The length of the CDR3 is 14 residues. Germline-derived CDR1 and CDR2 are SGHNT and YENEEA. The CDR3 nucleotides read TGTGCCAGCAGCTCGGGACAGGGGAAAGCGGAAGCTTTCTTT. Translation gives CASSSGQGKAEAFF.

In this sample, this clone turned up a few times. The chain links TRBV6-6 to TRBJ1-2, with 11 positions matching TRBD1. Trimming took 6 bases from V and 8 from J; bases not matched to a gene: 5. This CDR3 is built from 13 residues. In germline, CDR1 is MNHNY, CDR2 SVGAGI (reference sequence). For the CDR3, the DNA is TGTGCCAGCAGCCTCCGGACAGGGGGCGGCTACACCTTC. Its protein product is CASSLRTGGGYTF.

This clone was seen a few times. This chain joins TRBV29-1 and TRBJ2-3; 14 bases map to TRBD2. The CDR3 spans 14 residues. Trimming cost V 3 bases and J 6 bases; bases outside gene matches: 2. The germline V gene encodes CDR1 SQVTM and CDR2 ANQGSEA. Written as DNA, the CDR3 is TGCAGCGTTGAGACTAGCGGGAGGGCCGATACGCAGTATTTT. It codes for CSVETSGRADTQYF.

CDR3 protein: CASSLQGSGTEAFF. CDR3 DNA: TGTGCCAGCAGCTTACAGGGGTCGGGCACTGAAGCTTTCTTT. This sequence joins TRBV7-2 and TRBJ1-1; maybe TRBD1 (6 bases). This CDR3 comprises 14 residues. V was clipped by 2 bases and J by 4 bases, with 11 bases between them. CDR1 is SGHTA and CDR2 is FQGNSA in the germline V gene.

This clone has only a few counts. The V gene is TRBV5-1, the J gene TRBJ2-3; 7 positions match TRBD2. Trimming took 6 bases from V and 0 from J; bases not matched to a gene: 7. Germline V gene lookup returns CDR1 SGHRS and CDR2 YFSETQ. The CDR3 runs to 15 residues. The CDR3 DNA reads as TGCGCCAGCAATCCTCTAGCGGTGAGCACAGATACGCAGTATTTT. It translates to CASNPLAVSTDTQYF.

This clone has only a few counts. The V and J genes are TRBV2 and TRBJ2-3, with D maybe TRBD2 (5 bases). The V and J ends lost 4 bases and 0 bases respectively, with 8 bases between them. The CDR3 consists of 14 residues. CDR1 SNHLY and CDR2 FYNNEI come from the germline V gene. The CDR3 sequence: CASSATMSTDTQYF. DNA for the CDR3: TGTGCCAGCAGTGCGACTATGAGCACAGATACGCAGTATTTT.

This clone has only a few counts. This chain joins TRBV14 and TRBJ1-2, with D possibly being TRBD1 (5 bases). Germline CDR1 reads SGHDN; CDR2 reads FVKESK. V gave up 3 bases and J gave up 7 bases, with 12 bases separating them. This CDR3 comprises 13 residues. This chain's CDR3 is CASSHTQGSGYTF. Written as DNA, the CDR3 is TGTGCCAGCAGCCATACGCAGGGCAGTGGCTACACCTTC.

The chain combines TRBV5-1 with TRBJ2-5, with TRBD1 matching over 8 bases. CDR1 is SGHRS, CDR2 YFSETQ, per germline. The CDR3 is 14 residues long. V was pared by 1 base and J by 4 bases, with 3 bases of the junction left unmatched. CDR3 loop: CASSLQGTGETQYF. As DNA, the CDR3 is TGCGCCAGCAGCTTGCAAGGGACAGGAGAGACCCAGTACTTC.

This CDR3 is CSVEDGGGNYGYTF. The CDR3 bases are TGCAGCGTTGAAGATGGGGGCGGCAACTATGGCTACACCTTC. This chain connects TRBV29-1 to TRBJ1-2, with a weak D call TRBD1 (6 bases). Germline V gene data show CDR1 as SQVTM and CDR2 as ANQGSEA. The CDR3 consists of 14 residues. Trimming stripped 0 bases from V and 2 bases from J, with 10 bases between.